This entry lists 24 T cell receptor beta chains sequenced from one sample in a study of T-cell reconstitution after alpha-beta-depleted transplantation in children. A library of TCRbeta sequences, prepared with unique molecular identifiers, was generated. TCRdb called the PCR reads again in MiXCR, with one record for every CDR3 protein. In the table there are more than 200,000 distinct CDR3 sequences, around a sixth of which are singletons. The specimen comprised PBMCs, mostly from graft donor cells, sampled 360 days after TCRalphabeta/CD19-depleted stem cell transplant. The receptors shown here come from a male patient aged 2-15 years who had a stem cell transplant for acute lymphoblastic leukemia, so the T cells may come from the graft donor.

This clonotype has a handful of counts. The chain links TRBV20-1 to TRBJ2-5, with TRBD2 identical over 11 bases. CDR3 length equals 16 residues. CDR1 is DFQATT, CDR2 SNEGSKA, per germline (reference sequence). Trimming at V came to 0 bases and at J to 5 bases, leaving 8 bases not matched to a gene. CDR3 region: CSARDPSGRRVETQYF. The CDR3 coding sequence is TGCAGTGCTAGAGATCCTAGCGGGAGGCGCGTGGAGACCCAGTACTTC.

V gene TRBV11-2 combines with J gene TRBJ2-2; D possibly corresponds to TRBD2 (6 bases). The V end was cut by 5 bases, the J end by 1 base, with 11 bases between. This CDR3 region has 15 residues. Germline-derived CDR1 and CDR2 are SGHAT and FQNNGV. CDR3 in amino acids: CASSLWGVNTGELFF. CDR3 coding DNA: TGTGCCAGCAGCCTCTGGGGGGTGAACACCGGGGAGCTGTTTTTT.

This clonotype was counted only a few times. The chain joins TRBV7-2 to TRBJ2-3, with 14 positions matching TRBD2. The CDR3 sequence is 16 residues long. The V gene's germline CDR1 is SGHTA and CDR2 FQGNSA. Trimming cost V 5 bases and J 5 bases; bases outside gene matches: 6. The CDR3 region is CASSTGLAGGQDTQYF. CDR3 bases: TGTGCCAGCAGCACCGGACTAGCGGGGGGACAAGATACGCAGTATTTT.

This clonotype was seen more than once but under ten times. The gene calls are TRBV5-1 and TRBJ2-2, with D unclear. The V gene lost 4 bases and the J gene lost 6 bases, with 10 bases spanning the gap. Germline-derived CDR1 and CDR2 are SGHRS and YFSETQ. CDR3 length equals 13 residues. The DNA for the CDR3 is TGCGCCAGCAGCCTGTTTGGTTCCGGGGAGCTGTTTTTT. Translated: CASSLFGSGELFF.

Many counts were recorded for this clonotype. The chain couples TRBV5-1 to TRBJ1-1; D is ambiguous. The germline CDR1 and CDR2 sequences are SGHRS and YFSETQ. The CDR3 is 14 residues long. Trimming stripped 1 base from V and 3 bases from J, with 10 bases between. Here the CDR3 DNA reads TGCGCCAGCAGCTTGAGACCACTGTACACTGAAGCTTTCTTT. This encodes CASSLRPLYTEAFF.

The CDR3 is CASSQETGSHYGYTF. In nucleotides, the CDR3 is TGCGCCAGCAGCCAAGAGACAGGGAGTCACTATGGCTACACCTTC. The rearrangement joins TRBV4-1 to TRBJ1-2; 7 bases agree with TRBD1. Germline lookup yields CDR1 MGHRA and CDR2 YSYEKL. J was trimmed by 3 bases and V by 0 bases; bases with no gene match: 4. The CDR3 covers 15 residues.

The chain carries TRBV5-4 and TRBJ2-3; D might be TRBD2 (8 bases). This CDR3 region has 16 residues. Germline V gives CDR1 SGHNT, CDR2 YYREEE (reference sequence). V was pared by 5 bases and J by 6 bases, with 22 bases between. CDR3 amino acids: CASRGREGEGADTQYF. The CDR3 DNA sequence: TGTGCCAGCAGGGGTCGGGAGGGGGAGGGGGCGGATACGCAGTATTTT. Drawing the rest from reference TRBV5-4 and TRBJ2-3, the complete variable domain is ETGVTQSPTHLIKTRGQQVTLRCSSQSGHNTVSWYQQALGQGPQFIFQYYREEENGRGNFPPRFSGLQFPNYSSELNVNALELDDSALYLCASRGREGEGADTQYFGPGTRLTVL.

In this sample, this clonotype turned up many times. The genes are TRBV24-1 and TRBJ2-5, with D possibly called TRBD1 or TRBD2 (6 bases each). In germline, CDR1 is KGHDR, CDR2 SFDVKD. V lost 4 bases and J lost 4, with 12 bases in between. The CDR3 contains 14 residues. CDR3 coding DNA: TGTGCCACCAGTGAGGTAGGGGGACTAGAGACCCAGTACTTC. It is translated as CATSEVGGLETQYF.

The chain links TRBV7-2 to TRBJ2-3, with 7 bases matching TRBD1. This CDR3 spans 13 amino acids. From germline, CDR1 is SGHTA and CDR2 FQGNSA. V dropped 5 bases and J dropped 3; count of bases not matched to a gene: 2. CDR3 DNA: TGTGCCAGCAGCCGGACAGGTACAGATACGCAGTATTTT. Protein: CASSRTGTDTQYF.

This clonotype was observed many times. The chain recombines TRBV20-1 with TRBJ2-5; D remains ambiguous. The CDR3 is 13 residues long. CDR1 is DFQATT and CDR2 is SNEGSKA in the germline V gene (reference sequence). Trimming took off 3 bases at V and 5 bases at J, with 13 bases between the two ends. The CDR3 sequence: CSASTPPIETQYF. Here the CDR3 DNA reads TGCAGTGCTAGTACTCCACCGATCGAGACCCAGTACTTC.

This clonotype was observed a few times. The chain couples TRBV27 to TRBJ2-7, with a tentative D call TRBD1 (5 bases). V lost 3 bases to trimming and J lost 4 bases, with 13 bases between them. The CDR3 consists of 14 residues. Germline CDR1 is MNHEY and CDR2 is SMNVEV (reference sequence). The CDR3 protein is CASSFAGRRYEQYF. The CDR3 region has the DNA TGTGCCAGCAGTTTCGCAGGGCGGCGGTACGAGCAGTACTTC.

The V gene is TRBV6-2 or TRBV6-3, the J gene TRBJ2-7; 8 bases map to TRBD2. Germline CDR1 and CDR2: MNHEY and SVGEGT. This CDR3 has 14 residues. V dropped 2 bases and J dropped 7; count of bases not matched to a gene: 7. The CDR3 sequence: CASSYEAGVREQYF. For the CDR3, the DNA is TGTGCCAGCAGTTACGAAGCGGGAGTACGAGAGCAGTACTTC.

This chain uses TRBV20-1 with TRBJ2-3; D is unclear. The CDR3 is 12 residues long. Germline CDR1 is DFQATT and CDR2 is SNEGSKA (reference sequence). Trimming removed 6 bases at V and 3 bases at J, with 10 bases between. As DNA, the CDR3 is TGCAGTGCCATGGACGGAACAGATACGCAGTATTTT. Its protein product is CSAMDGTDTQYF.

The gene calls are TRBV11-2 and TRBJ2-1; 11 bases are shared with TRBD2. The CDR3 runs to 14 residues. Looked up from germline, CDR1 is SGHAT and CDR2 is FQNNGV. Trimming at V came to 5 bases and at J to 10 bases, leaving 7 bases not matched to a gene. DNA of the CDR3: TGTGCCAGCAGCCCGGGACTAGCGGCCCGGGAGCAGTTCTTC. It yields the protein CASSPGLAAREQFF.

The chain joins TRBV12-3 or TRBV12-4 to TRBJ2-5; TRBD1 or TRBD2 may be the D gene (5 bases each). The CDR3 consists of 13 residues. Trimming took 8 bases from V and 5 from J, leaving 15 bases between them. The CDR3 is CASSAGRVETQYF. The CDR3 DNA follows: TGTGCCAGCTCGGCAGGGCGGGTGGAGACCCAGTACTTC.

V and J are TRBV9 and TRBJ2-2, with 8 positions matching TRBD1. Germline-derived CDR1 and CDR2 are SGDLS and YYNGEE. With V trimmed by 1 base and J by 5 bases, 7 bases remained unmatched. This CDR3 spans 16 amino acids. This CDR3 is CASSVIAGGLTGELFF. In DNA form, the CDR3 reads TGTGCCAGCAGCGTAATTGCAGGGGGCCTTACCGGGGAGCTGTTTTTT.

V and J are TRBV5-1 and TRBJ2-4; TRBD1 is a possible D gene (6 bases). Between the trimmed V and J ends, which lost 7 bases and 1 base, there was a span of 15 bases. Per the germline V gene, CDR1 is SGHRS and CDR2 is YFSETQ. The CDR3 totals 15 residues. The CDR3 sequence is CASSTGFGAKNIQYF. For the CDR3, the DNA is TGCGCCAGCTCCACAGGGTTCGGGGCCAAAAACATTCAGTACTTC.

J is TRBJ1-1 and V is TRBV3-1; TRBD1 matches 7 bases. Germline lookup yields CDR1 LGHDT and CDR2 YNNKEL (reference sequence). V was clipped by 0 bases and J by 0 bases; unmatched bases: 7. The CDR3 spans 17 residues. CDR3 DNA sequence: TGTGCCAGCAGCCAAGATTGGACAGGCTTTATGAACACTGAAGCTTTCTTT. Translating gives CASSQDWTGFMNTEAFF.

This clonotype was observed at least ten times. The chain uses TRBV20-1 and TRBJ2-3; 7 bases are a match to TRBD2. Losses at the gene ends were 3 bases for V and 4 bases for J; bases not matched to a gene: 4. Germline loops: CDR1 DFQATT, CDR2 SNEGSKA (reference sequence). The CDR3 runs to 13 residues. Written as DNA, the CDR3 is TGCAGTGCTAGTGGGCTAGCGGCAGATACGCAGTATTTT. Residues: CSASGLAADTQYF.

The chain uses TRBV6-4 and TRBJ1-2; TRBD1 might be the D (6 bases). The CDR3 is made up of 12 amino acids. Trimming stripped 5 bases from V and 8 bases from J, with 12 bases between. Germline CDR1 reads MRHNA; CDR2 reads SNTAGT. The CDR3 DNA reads TGTGCCAGCAGTACAGGGTTGGGCGGCTACACCTTC. It specifies CASSTGLGGYTF.

The table lists this clonotype with a few counts. The chain combines TRBV29-1 with TRBJ2-5; possibly TRBD1 for D (5 bases). The CDR3 contains 12 residues. The V end was cut by 7 bases, the J end by 3 bases, with 12 bases between. Germline assignment: CDR1 SQVTM and CDR2 ANQGSEA. CDR3: CSGTQAKETQYF. The CDR3 DNA follows: TGCAGCGGTACACAGGCGAAAGAGACCCAGTACTTC.

This clonotype was found a few times. The CDR3 DNA sequence: TGTGCCAGCAGCTTATTTACTACATCGGGCAATGAGCAGTTCTTC. Protein: CASSLFTTSGNEQFF. This rearrangement joins TRBV7-9 to TRBJ2-1; D is uncertain. The CDR3 extends over 15 amino acids. Per the germline V gene, CDR1 is SEHNR and CDR2 is FQNEAQ (reference sequence). The V gene lost 2 bases and the J gene lost 6 bases, with 14 bases spanning the gap.

This clonotype was observed a handful of times. V and J are TRBV4-3 and TRBJ2-7; TRBD1 aligns across 7 bases. There are 16 residues in the CDR3. Germline lookup yields CDR1 LGHNA and CDR2 YSLEER. V shed 1 base, J shed 3 bases, and the junction held 9 bases outside the gene matches. The CDR3 DNA reads as TGCGCCAGCAGCCAAGGACTACAGGGGTCTTACTACGAGCAGTACTTC. Translating gives CASSQGLQGSYYEQYF.

This clonotype was found a few times. V is TRBV5-1 and J is TRBJ2-1; 9 bases agree with TRBD1. This CDR3 contains 15 residues. Trimming at V came to 1 base and at J to 6 bases, leaving 5 bases not matched to a gene. Germline loops: CDR1 SGHRS, CDR2 YFSETQ. This chain's CDR3 is CASSLLQGALNEQFF. In DNA form, the CDR3 reads TGCGCCAGCAGCTTGTTACAGGGGGCGCTCAATGAGCAGTTCTTC.